This TCR beta chain originates from a study of memory CD4+ T cells and cytomegalovirus serostatus. The study, taken as a whole, reports: Median bootstrapped AUC for CMV status was approximately 0.96 originally, just under 0.93 US-trained. Each of approximately 73 CMV-associated TCRbeta sequences occurred in one to five individuals.

Single viable CD3+CD4+CD8-CD45RO+ cells were sorted as the memory CD4+ T cells. Donors' CMV status reflects serum IgG against pp150, pp28, p38, p52. Note on this clone: Its antigen is undetermined.

Germline V gene sequence: CDR1 SGHVS, CDR2 FQNEAQ. Between the trimmed V and J ends, which lost 5 bases and 4 bases, there was a span of 14 bases. The CDR3 length is 14 residues. Per the original methods: After removing out-of-frame reads, 2,204,828 distinct TCRbeta sequences remained. Data came from immunoSEQ multiplex PCR; TCRdb stores just in-frame clones and leaves some out. The V and J calls and clone size were taken over from that table, and D and trimming were inferred from the DNA. The sample yields about 61,000 clones, around four fifths seen once. Sequenced material: memory CD4+ T cells from blood. The chain employs TRBV7-8 and TRBJ2-5, with D tentatively TRBD1 or TRBD2 (5 bases each). The sequence derives from an adult in good health and CMV-seronegative. DNA for the CDR3: TGTGCCAGCAGCCGCGGCGACAGCGGAGAGACCCAGTACTTC. Translating it yields CASSRGDSGETQYF.